Listed here are 31 T cell receptor beta chains from one sample, sequenced in a study of blood T cell repertoires in COVID-19. Here immunoSEQ multiplex PCR was the method, and the copy in TCRdb shows in-frame clones only, minus some. This table holds approximately 150,000 clones, 80% to 90% found once. Sequenced sample: peripheral blood. The receptors come from a woman between 45 and 60 years old with active or convalescent COVID-19.

This rearrangement joins TRBV11-2 to TRBJ2-5; no clear D gene. CDR3 length equals 16 residues. Germline CDR1 and CDR2: SGHAT and FQNNGV. Trimming removed 1 base at V and 2 bases at J, with 14 bases between. The CDR3 reads CASSLGRSSKQETQYF. The CDR3 region has the DNA TGTGCCAGCAGCTTAGGCAGGTCCTCAAAACAAGAGACCCAGTACTTC.

The chain combines TRBV28 with TRBJ2-4, with D perhaps matching TRBD2 (5 bases). Germline V CDR1 and CDR2: MDHEN, SYDVKM. Trimming pared 2 bases from V and 8 bases from J, leaving 25 bases between. The CDR3 contains 18 residues. The CDR3 here is CASSLIGMVEGLHDIQYF. CDR3 sequence (DNA): TGTGCCAGCAGTTTAATCGGAATGGTAGAGGGTCTCCACGACATTCAGTACTTC.

The CDR3 loop reads CASRNSGGTDTQYF. In DNA form, the CDR3 reads TGCGCCAGCAGAAATAGCGGGGGAACAGATACGCAGTATTTT. The chain combines TRBV23-1 with TRBJ2-3; 9 nucleotides line up with TRBD2. TRBV23-1 is an open reading frame whose function is uncertain. V trimming: 6 bases; J trimming: 3 bases; junction bases outside the gene matches: 4. This CDR3 has 14 amino acids.

The chain recombines TRBV4-3 with TRBJ2-2; TRBD2 aligns across 11 bases. J gave up 7 bases and V 4 bases, and 8 bases lay outside the gene matches. Germline V gene sequence: CDR1 LGHNA, CDR2 YSLEER. The CDR3 consists of 16 residues. CDR3: CASSLALAGVGGELFF. Written as DNA, the CDR3 is TGCGCCAGCAGCCTTGCACTAGCGGGGGTCGGCGGGGAGCTGTTTTTT.

The gene calls are TRBV7-9 and TRBJ1-1; TRBD1 matches 8 bases. CDR1 is SEHNR, CDR2 FQNEAQ, per germline (reference sequence). CDR3 length: 14 residues. Unmatched junction bases numbered 5, after V lost 7 bases and J lost 1 base. In DNA form, the CDR3 reads TGTGCCAGCACCCGACAGGGGCCGAACACTGAAGCTTTCTTT. It specifies CASTRQGPNTEAFF.

In this sample, this clone turned up once. V and J are TRBV19 and TRBJ2-1; 10 nucleotides line up with TRBD2. The CDR3 loop spans 15 amino acids. V was pared by 6 bases and J by 6 bases, with 8 bases of the junction left unmatched. In germline, CDR1 is LNHDA, CDR2 SQIVND (reference sequence). CDR3: CASSLGLAGANEQFF. Written as DNA, the CDR3 is TGTGCCAGTAGCCTTGGTCTAGCGGGAGCCAATGAGCAGTTCTTC. The full variable domain, completed using reference TRBV19 and TRBJ2-1, is DGGITQSPKYLFRKEGQNVTLSCEQNLNHDAMYWYRQDPGQGLRLIYYSQIVNDFQKGDIAEGYSVSREKKESFPLTVTSAQKNPTAFYLCASSLGLAGANEQFFGPGTRLTVL.

The CDR3 reads CASSLAGRGVDGYTF. CDR3 nucleotides: TGTGCCAGCAGCTTAGCCGGGCGCGGGGTGGATGGCTACACCTTC. V gene TRBV7-2 combines with J gene TRBJ1-2; the D is unclear. V gave up 0 bases and J gave up 6 bases, with 14 bases separating them. CDR1 and CDR2 (germline): SGHTA, FQGNSA. There are 15 residues in the CDR3.

The chain couples TRBV6-2 or TRBV6-3 to TRBJ2-2; no reliable D call. CDR3 length: 13 amino acids. Germline CDR1 and CDR2: MNHEY and SVGEGT. Trimming took 2 bases from V and 4 from J, leaving 5 bases between them. The CDR3 coding sequence is TGTGCCAGCAGTTACGGAGTCACCGGGGAGCTGTTTTTT. It translates to CASSYGVTGELFF.

The CDR3, as DNA: TGTGCCAGCGATGCGGTGCAAGAGACCCAGTACTTC. Protein product: CASDAVQETQYF. The chain has TRBV2 and TRBJ2-5; D call uncertain. The CDR3 contains 12 residues. Germline loops: CDR1 SNHLY, CDR2 FYNNEI. The germline V and J ends were trimmed by 8 bases and 2 bases, with 9 bases remaining between them.

In this sample, this clone turned up once. This sequence joins TRBV30 and TRBJ1-3, with a weak D call TRBD1 (6 bases). Germline CDR1 GTSNPN, CDR2 SVGIG (reference sequence). V shed 7 bases and J shed 3 bases, with 7 bases lying between them. This CDR3 has 11 amino acids. This CDR3 reads CASDSGNTIYF. Written as DNA, the CDR3 is TGTGCCTCGGACAGTGGAAACACCATATATTTT.

The rearrangement links TRBV25-1 to TRBJ1-3; D uncertain. Germline V lookup: CDR1 MGHDK, CDR2 SYGVNS. V shed 1 base and J shed 0 bases, with 13 bases lying between them. CDR3 length: 17 residues. CDR3 sequence reads: CASSELVSGNSGNTIYF. The CDR3 nucleotides read TGTGCCAGCAGTGAATTGGTATCAGGCAACTCTGGAAACACCATATATTTT.

The V call is TRBV20-1, the J call TRBJ1-1, with 7 bases aligning to TRBD1. The ends lost 3 bases at V and 5 bases at J; junction bases unmatched: 12. Per germline, CDR1 DFQATT and CDR2 SNEGSKA (reference sequence). The CDR3 has 15 amino acids. CDR3 residues: CSASRGRQARTEAFF. The CDR3 DNA is TGCAGTGCTAGTAGGGGGCGACAGGCTCGGACTGAAGCTTTCTTT.

The DNA for the CDR3 is TGTGCCAGCAGTTCCTCCGGGACTAGTTACACAGATACGCAGTATTTT. Amino acids: CASSSSGTSYTDTQYF. The chain recombines TRBV27 with TRBJ2-3; the match to TRBD2 covers 8 bases. This CDR3 spans 16 amino acids. The junction had 8 bases not matched to a gene; V was cut back by 4 bases and J by 2 bases. Germline V CDR1 and CDR2: MNHEY, SMNVEV (reference sequence).

The V and J genes are TRBV18 and TRBJ2-1, with 9 bases fitting TRBD2. In germline, CDR1 is KGHSH, CDR2 LQKENI. V lost 2 bases, J lost 6 bases, and 5 bases stayed unmatched. CDR3 size: 15 residues. As DNA, the CDR3 is TGTGCCAGCTCACCAATTAGCGGGAGTTCCAATGAGCAGTTCTTC. Translating it yields CASSPISGSSNEQFF.

V is TRBV30 and J is TRBJ2-7; 7 positions match TRBD2. The CDR3 length is 13 residues. Germline V CDR1 and CDR2: GTSNPN, SVGIG (reference sequence). The J segment lost 2 bases and the V segment lost 4 bases, leaving 5 bases of the junction unmatched. The CDR3 loop is CAWKRGGAYEQYF. DNA of the CDR3: TGTGCCTGGAAGCGGGGAGGGGCCTACGAGCAGTACTTC.

This clone has just one count. The chain uses TRBV3-1 (or the pseudogene TRBV3-2) and TRBJ1-1; D is possibly TRBD1 (5 bases). The V and J ends lost 0 bases and 1 base respectively, with 9 bases between them. The CDR3 has 15 amino acids. Germline CDR1 is LGHDT and CDR2 is YNNKEL (reference sequence). CDR3 sequence (DNA): TGTGCCAGCAGCCAAGAATGGGGCAGGAACACTGAAGCTTTCTTT. Protein: CASSQEWGRNTEAFF.

The chain has TRBV9 and TRBJ1-1; 9 bases are a match to TRBD1. The J segment lost 13 bases and the V segment lost 4 bases, leaving 14 bases of the junction unmatched. CDR3 length: 14 residues. Germline CDR1 is SGDLS and CDR2 is YYNGEE. CDR3 sequence: CASSPRTGANFLFF. In nucleotides, the CDR3 is TGTGCCAGCAGCCCTCGGACAGGGGCGAATTTTCTTTTCTTT. Full variable domain (outside the CDR3, taken from reference TRBV9 and TRBJ1-1): DSGVTQTPKHLITATGQRVTLRCSPRSGDLSVYWYQQSLDQGLQFLIQYYNGEERAKGNILERFSAQQFPDLHSELNLSSLELGDSALYFCASSPRTGANFLFFGQGTRLTVV.

The V and J genes are TRBV19 and TRBJ2-1; 15 nucleotides align to TRBD2. Germline-derived CDR1 and CDR2 are LNHDA and SQIVND (reference sequence). The CDR3 runs to 18 residues. The ends lost 4 bases at V and 9 bases at J; junction bases unmatched: 13. DNA of the CDR3: TGTGCCAGTAGTACCCCCGGGACTAGCGGGAGGAAGGGGAGTGAGCAGTTCTTC. Protein sequence: CASSTPGTSGRKGSEQFF.

V and J are TRBV5-1 and TRBJ1-4; 9 nucleotides align to TRBD1. The CDR3 sequence is 15 residues long. Germline lookup yields CDR1 SGHRS and CDR2 YFSETQ. With 4 bases clipped from V and 7 bases from J, the junction kept 8 bases outside the gene matches. The CDR3 DNA follows: TGCGCCAGCAGCATTCTCGGGACAGGGTTTGAAAAACTGTTTTTT. Protein product: CASSILGTGFEKLFF.

V and J are TRBV6-2 or TRBV6-3 and TRBJ2-7, with 9 bases aligning to TRBD1. V gave up 6 bases and J gave up 4 bases; unmatched junction bases: 7. Germline V gene sequence: CDR1 MNHEY, CDR2 SVGEGT. The CDR3 has 14 amino acids. The CDR3 reads CASSETGTGYEQYF. In nucleotides, the CDR3 is TGTGCCAGCAGCGAAACCGGGACAGGGTACGAGCAGTACTTC.

Here the CDR3 DNA reads TGTGCCAGCAGCCCCTACGGGACTAGCGGGAGGTGGAACTACAATGAGCAGTTCTTC. Amino acid sequence: CASSPYGTSGRWNYNEQFF. This chain links TRBV21-1 with TRBJ2-1; the DNA was not compared with TRBD2, the D call given in the table. TRBV21-1 is noted as a pseudogene. The CDR3 covers 19 residues.

The J gene is TRBJ1-6, the V gene TRBV30, with a weak D call TRBD1 (5 bases). V was clipped by 0 bases and J by 7 bases, with 7 bases between them. Germline CDR1 GTSNPN, CDR2 SVGIG (reference sequence). The CDR3 consists of 13 residues. For the CDR3, the DNA is TGTGCCTGGAGTGTAGCAGGGAATTCACCCCTCCACTTT. Translation: CAWSVAGNSPLHF.

In regard to this clone: The identical CDR3 is also encoded by other nucleotide sequences in the sample. V and J are TRBV20-1 and TRBJ1-2, with D tentatively TRBD1 (6 bases). CDR3 size: 11 residues. Germline V CDR1 and CDR2: DFQATT, SNEGSKA (reference sequence). Deletions cut 3 bases from V and 5 bases from J, with 7 bases between. The CDR3 DNA reads TGCAGTGCTAGGACAGGATATGGCTACACCTTC. Translation: CSARTGYGYTF.

The chain is built from TRBV27 and TRBJ1-2; 7 nucleotides line up with TRBD1. This CDR3 is 14 amino acids long. Per germline, CDR1 MNHEY and CDR2 SMNVEV (reference sequence). The V gene end was trimmed by 9 bases and the J gene end by 4 bases; junction bases not matched to a gene: 11. In nucleotides, the CDR3 is TGTGCCAGTGGGGACAGCCCGTCTCTCTATGGCTACACCTTC. Amino acids: CASGDSPSLYGYTF.

V and J are TRBV7-2 and TRBJ2-3; 12 positions match TRBD1. The CDR3 covers 16 residues. Trimming cost V 4 bases and J 5 bases; bases outside gene matches: 7. Germline lookup yields CDR1 SGHTA and CDR2 FQGNSA. The CDR3 spells CASSSNRDRGRDTQYF. CDR3 nucleotides: TGTGCCAGCAGCTCCAACCGGGACAGGGGGCGAGATACGCAGTATTTT. Complete variable domain (other parts from reference TRBV7-2 and TRBJ2-3): GAGVSQSPSNKVTEKGKDVELRCDPISGHTALYWYRQSLGQGLEFLIYFQGNSAPDKSGLPSDRFSAERTGGSVSTLTIQRTQQEDSAVYLCASSSNRDRGRDTQYFGPGTRLTVL.

This chain joins TRBV19 and TRBJ1-3, with 8 bases fitting TRBD1. Germline assignment: CDR1 LNHDA and CDR2 SQIVND (reference sequence). V gave up 6 bases and J gave up 0 bases; unmatched junction bases: 10. This CDR3 comprises 17 residues. DNA of the CDR3: TGTGCCAGTAGCCTCTTTGGACAGGGACTCTCTGGAAACACCATATATTTT. Its translation is CASSLFGQGLSGNTIYF.

This chain uses TRBV5-1 with TRBJ2-3, with 12 positions matching TRBD2. V dropped 1 base and J dropped 2; count of bases not matched to a gene: 17. The CDR3 sequence is 21 residues long. Germline values: CDR1 SGHRS, CDR2 YFSETQ. CDR3 loop: CASSLPRTSGIIEIDTDTQYF. CDR3 sequence (DNA): TGCGCCAGCAGCTTGCCCCGGACTAGCGGGATTATCGAGATAGACACAGATACGCAGTATTTT.

The rearrangement links TRBV20-1 to TRBJ1-2; maybe TRBD1 (6 bases). The CDR3 extends over 15 amino acids. Germline V gene data show CDR1 as DFQATT and CDR2 as SNEGSKA (reference sequence). V dropped 3 bases and J dropped 0 bases, with 14 bases sitting between them. CDR3 protein: CSASMGAPTNYGYTF. The CDR3 DNA follows: TGCAGTGCTAGTATGGGGGCCCCTACTAACTATGGCTACACCTTC.

The V gene is TRBV20-1, the J gene TRBJ2-5, with 7 bases that match TRBD1. V lost 3 bases to trimming and J lost 4 bases; unmatched junction nucleotides: 8. In germline, CDR1 is DFQATT, CDR2 SNEGSKA (reference sequence). This CDR3 has 14 residues. CDR3 sequence (DNA): TGCAGTGCTAGTCGGGGACAGATAGGAGAGACCCAGTACTTC. It encodes CSASRGQIGETQYF.

The chain couples TRBV28 to TRBJ1-1; D gene ambiguous. The CDR3 consists of 17 residues. With 6 bases removed from V and 3 bases from J, the gap between germline ends came to 23 bases. Germline assignment: CDR1 MDHEN and CDR2 SYDVKM. CDR3: CASRAPGSETRDTEAFF. CDR3 nucleotides: TGTGCCAGCAGGGCCCCGGGCAGTGAAACGAGGGACACTGAAGCTTTCTTT. The full variable domain, rest sourced from reference TRBV28 and TRBJ1-1, is DVKVTQSSRYLVKRTGEKVFLECVQDMDHENMFWYRQDPGLGLRLIYFSYDVKMKEKGDIPEGYSVSREKKERFSLILESASTNQTSMYLCASRAPGSETRDTEAFFGQGTRLTVV.

The chain employs TRBV9 and TRBJ2-1, with 8 positions matching TRBD2. The length of the CDR3 is 15 residues. Looked up from germline, CDR1 is SGDLS and CDR2 is YYNGEE. V was clipped by 0 bases and J by 7 bases; unmatched bases: 6. The CDR3 is CASSVAGIAGNEQFF. As DNA, the CDR3 is TGTGCCAGCAGCGTAGCTGGGATAGCGGGGAATGAGCAGTTCTTC.